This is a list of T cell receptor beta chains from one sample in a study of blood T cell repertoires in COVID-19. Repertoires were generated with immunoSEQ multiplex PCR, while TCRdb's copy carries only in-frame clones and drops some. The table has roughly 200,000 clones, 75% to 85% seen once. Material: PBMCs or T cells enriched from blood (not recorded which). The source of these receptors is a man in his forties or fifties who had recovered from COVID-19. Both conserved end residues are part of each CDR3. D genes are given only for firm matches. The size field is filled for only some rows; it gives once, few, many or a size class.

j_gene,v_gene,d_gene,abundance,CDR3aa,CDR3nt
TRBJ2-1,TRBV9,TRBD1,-,CASSGTGSSYNEQFF,TGTGCCAGCAGCGGGACAGGGAGCTCCTACAATGAGCAGTTCTTC
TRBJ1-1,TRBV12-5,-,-,CASGLAKGSGTEAFF,TGTGCTAGTGGTTTGGCCAAAGGGAGTGGAACTGAAGCTTTCTTT
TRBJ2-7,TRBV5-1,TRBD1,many,CASAGQGLFYEQYF,TGCGCCAGCGCGGGACAGGGGCTATTCTACGAGCAGTACTTC
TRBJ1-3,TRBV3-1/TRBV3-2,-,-,CASSPQGSGNTIYF,TGTGCCAGCAGCCCCCAGGGCTCTGGAAACACCATATATTTT
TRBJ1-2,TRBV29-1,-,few,CSAQSRRENGYTF,TGCAGCGCTCAATCACGGAGGGAGAATGGCTACACCTTC
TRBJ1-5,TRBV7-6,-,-,CASSLDGANQPQHF,TGTGCCAGCAGCTTAGATGGGGCGAATCAGCCCCAGCATTTT
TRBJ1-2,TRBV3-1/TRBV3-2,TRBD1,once,CASSGDRGWDYGYTF,TGTGCCAGCAGCGGTGACAGGGGATGGGACTATGGCTACACCTTC
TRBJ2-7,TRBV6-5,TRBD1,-,CASSYWQGARYF,TGTGCCAGCAGTTACTGGCAGGGGGCGAGGTACTTC
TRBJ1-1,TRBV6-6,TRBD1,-,CASSSGQGVTEAFF,TGTGCCAGCAGCTCGGGACAGGGGGTCACTGAAGCTTTCTTT
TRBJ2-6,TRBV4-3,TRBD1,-,CASSQTAGQEATGANVLTF,TGCGCCAGCAGCCAAACCGCGGGACAGGAGGCTACTGGGGCCAACGTCCTGACTTTC
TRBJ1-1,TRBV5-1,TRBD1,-,CASSLQGANTEAFF,TGCGCCAGCAGCCTTCAGGGGGCGAACACTGAAGCTTTCTTT